The clone carrying this T cell receptor beta chain turned up a few times. Its antigen is currently unknown. This sample was included in a study of identical twins. Study-wide results and caveats: Because invariant MAIT and iNKT cells could be present, zero-insertion analyses could be partly confounded.

TCRdb re-called the 5' RACE reads through MiXCR, storing one row per CDR3 protein. Of 300,000 to 400,000 distinct CDR3 sequences in the sample, about 12% were seen once. These data were also filed under a second study, of yellow fever vaccine responses in identical twins. That work contributes: The authors reported partly convergent, partly personalized vaccine responses in identical twins.

This TCR came from a woman aged 18-30 years in good health. The source material was CD8+ T cells sorted from blood.

The CDR3 region has the DNA TGTGCCAGCAGTTTAAGCGGGCCCCCCACCGGGGAGCTGTTTTTT. It translates to CASSLSGPPTGELFF. The chain is built from TRBV12-3 or TRBV12-4 and TRBJ2-2; D possibly corresponds to TRBD2 (6 bases). The CDR3 is made up of 15 amino acids. V was shortened by 2 bases and J by 4 bases, with 11 bases between the two germline ends.